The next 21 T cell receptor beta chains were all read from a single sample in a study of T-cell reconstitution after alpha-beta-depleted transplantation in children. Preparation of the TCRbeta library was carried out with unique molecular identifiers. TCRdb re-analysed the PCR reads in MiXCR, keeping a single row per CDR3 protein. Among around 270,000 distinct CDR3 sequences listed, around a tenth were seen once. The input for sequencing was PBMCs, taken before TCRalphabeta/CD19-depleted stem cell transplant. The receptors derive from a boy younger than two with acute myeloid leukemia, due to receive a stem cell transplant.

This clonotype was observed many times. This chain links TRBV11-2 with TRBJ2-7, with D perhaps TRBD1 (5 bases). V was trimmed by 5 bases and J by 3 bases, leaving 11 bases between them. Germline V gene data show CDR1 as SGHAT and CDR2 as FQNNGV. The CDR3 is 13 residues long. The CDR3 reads CASSQDSHYEQYF. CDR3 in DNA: TGTGCCAGCAGCCAAGACAGCCACTACGAGCAGTACTTC.

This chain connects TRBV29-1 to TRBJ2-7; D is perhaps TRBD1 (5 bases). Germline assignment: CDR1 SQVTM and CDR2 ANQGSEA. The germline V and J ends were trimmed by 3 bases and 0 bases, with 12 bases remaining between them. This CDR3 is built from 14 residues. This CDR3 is CSVEGETDSYEQYF. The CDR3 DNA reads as TGCAGCGTTGAGGGCGAGACAGACTCCTACGAGCAGTACTTC.

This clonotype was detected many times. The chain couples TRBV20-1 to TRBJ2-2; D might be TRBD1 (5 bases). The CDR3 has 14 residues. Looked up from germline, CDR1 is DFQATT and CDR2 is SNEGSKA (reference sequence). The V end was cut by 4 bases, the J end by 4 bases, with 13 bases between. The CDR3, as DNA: TGCAGTGCTAAAGCCCCAGGGTTCACCGGGGAGCTGTTTTTT. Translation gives CSAKAPGFTGELFF.

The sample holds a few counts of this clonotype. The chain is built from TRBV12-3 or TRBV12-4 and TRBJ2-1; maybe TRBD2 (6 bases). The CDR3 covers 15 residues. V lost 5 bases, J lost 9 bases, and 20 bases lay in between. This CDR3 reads CASSPAGPGVTEQFF. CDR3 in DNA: TGTGCCAGCAGTCCAGCGGGTCCCGGGGTCACTGAGCAGTTCTTC.

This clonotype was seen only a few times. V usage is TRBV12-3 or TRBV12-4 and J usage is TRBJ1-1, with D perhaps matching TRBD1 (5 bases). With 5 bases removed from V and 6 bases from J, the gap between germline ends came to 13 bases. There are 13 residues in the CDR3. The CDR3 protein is CASSQRGIAEAFF. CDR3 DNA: TGTGCCAGCAGTCAACGGGGGATCGCTGAAGCTTTCTTT.

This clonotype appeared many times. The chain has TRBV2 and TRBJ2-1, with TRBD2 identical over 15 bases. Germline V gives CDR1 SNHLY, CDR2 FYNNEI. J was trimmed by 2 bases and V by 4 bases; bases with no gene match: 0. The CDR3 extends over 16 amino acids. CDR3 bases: TGTGCCAGCAGTGGGACTAGCGGGAGGGCCTACAATGAGCAGTTCTTC. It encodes CASSGTSGRAYNEQFF. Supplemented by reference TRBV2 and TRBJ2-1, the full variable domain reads EPEVTQTPSHQVTQMGQEVILRCVPISNHLYFYWYRQILGQKVEFLVSFYNNEISEKSEIFDDQFSVERPDGSNFTLKIRSTKLEDSAMYFCASSGTSGRAYNEQFFGPGTRLTVL.

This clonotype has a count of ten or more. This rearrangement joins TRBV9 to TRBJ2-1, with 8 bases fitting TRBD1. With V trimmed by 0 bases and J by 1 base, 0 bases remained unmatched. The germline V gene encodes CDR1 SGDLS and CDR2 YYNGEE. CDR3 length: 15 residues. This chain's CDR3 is CASSVDRGSYNEQFF. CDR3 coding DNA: TGTGCCAGCAGCGTAGACAGGGGGTCCTACAATGAGCAGTTCTTC.

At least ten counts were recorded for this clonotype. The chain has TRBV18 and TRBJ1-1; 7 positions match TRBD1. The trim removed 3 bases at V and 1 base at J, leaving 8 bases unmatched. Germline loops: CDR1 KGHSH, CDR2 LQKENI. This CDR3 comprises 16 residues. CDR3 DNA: TGTGCCAGCTCACCTGGTTGGGACAGAGAGAACACTGAAGCTTTCTTT. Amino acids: CASSPGWDRENTEAFF.

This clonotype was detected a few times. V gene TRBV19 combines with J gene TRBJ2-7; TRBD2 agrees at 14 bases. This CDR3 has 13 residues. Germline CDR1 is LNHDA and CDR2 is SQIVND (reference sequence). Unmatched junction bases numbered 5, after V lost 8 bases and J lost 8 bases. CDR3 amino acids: CASGTSGSRKQYF. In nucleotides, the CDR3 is TGTGCCAGTGGGACTAGCGGGAGTCGGAAGCAGTACTTC.

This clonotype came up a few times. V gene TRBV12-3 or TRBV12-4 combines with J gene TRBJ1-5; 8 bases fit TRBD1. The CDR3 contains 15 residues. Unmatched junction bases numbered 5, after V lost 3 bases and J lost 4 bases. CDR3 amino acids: CASSFGQGANQPQHF. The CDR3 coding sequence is TGTGCCAGCAGTTTTGGGCAGGGGGCGAATCAGCCCCAGCATTTT.

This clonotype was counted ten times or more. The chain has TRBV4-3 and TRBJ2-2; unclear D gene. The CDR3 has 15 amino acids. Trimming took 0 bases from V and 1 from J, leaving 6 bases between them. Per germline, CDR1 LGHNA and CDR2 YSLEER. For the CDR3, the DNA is TGCGCCAGCAGCCAAGAGCAAGGGAACACCGGGGAGCTGTTTTTT. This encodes CASSQEQGNTGELFF.

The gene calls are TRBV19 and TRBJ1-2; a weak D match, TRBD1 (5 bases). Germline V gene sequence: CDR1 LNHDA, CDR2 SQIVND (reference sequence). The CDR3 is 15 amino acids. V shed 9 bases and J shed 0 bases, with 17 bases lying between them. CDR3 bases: TGTGCCAGCTTCAAACCGGGACGGTCTAACTATGGCTACACCTTC. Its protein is CASFKPGRSNYGYTF.

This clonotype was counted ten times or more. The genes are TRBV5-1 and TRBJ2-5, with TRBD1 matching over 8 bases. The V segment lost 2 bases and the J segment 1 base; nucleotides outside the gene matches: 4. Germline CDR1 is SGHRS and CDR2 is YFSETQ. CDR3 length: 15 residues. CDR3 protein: CASSLRQGAQETQYF. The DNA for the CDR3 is TGCGCCAGCAGCTTAAGGCAGGGGGCCCAAGAGACCCAGTACTTC. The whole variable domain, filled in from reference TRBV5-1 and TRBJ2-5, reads KAGVTQTPRYLIKTRGQQVTLSCSPISGHRSVSWYQQTPGQGLQFLFEYFSETQRNKGNFPGRFSGRQFSNSRSEMNVSTLELGDSALYLCASSLRQGAQETQYFGPGTRLLVL.

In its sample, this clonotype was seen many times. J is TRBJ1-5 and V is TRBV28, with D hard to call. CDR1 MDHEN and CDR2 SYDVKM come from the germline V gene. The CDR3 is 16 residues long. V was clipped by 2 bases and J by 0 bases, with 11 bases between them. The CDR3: CASSLPPFHSNQPQHF. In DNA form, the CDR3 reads TGTGCCAGCAGTTTACCACCCTTCCATAGCAATCAGCCCCAGCATTTT.

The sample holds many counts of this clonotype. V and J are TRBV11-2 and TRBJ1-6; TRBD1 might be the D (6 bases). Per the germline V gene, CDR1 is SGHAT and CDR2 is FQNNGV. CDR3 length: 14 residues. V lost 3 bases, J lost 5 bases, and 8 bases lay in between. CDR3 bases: TGTGCCAGCAGCTTGGGACAAAATAATTCACCCCTCCACTTT. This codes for CASSLGQNNSPLHF.

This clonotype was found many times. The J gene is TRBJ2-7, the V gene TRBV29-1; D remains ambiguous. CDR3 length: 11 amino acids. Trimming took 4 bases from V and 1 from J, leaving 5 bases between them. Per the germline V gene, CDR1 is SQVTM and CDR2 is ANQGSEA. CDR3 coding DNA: TGCAGCGTTGCTGCTTCCTACGAGCAGTACTTC. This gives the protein CSVAASYEQYF.

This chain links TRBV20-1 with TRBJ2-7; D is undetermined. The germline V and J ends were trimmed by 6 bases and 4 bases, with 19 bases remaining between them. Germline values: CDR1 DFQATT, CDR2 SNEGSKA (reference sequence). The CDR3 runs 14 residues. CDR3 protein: CSADILWASYEQYF. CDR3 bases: TGCAGTGCGGATATTCTTTGGGCCTCATACGAGCAGTACTTC.

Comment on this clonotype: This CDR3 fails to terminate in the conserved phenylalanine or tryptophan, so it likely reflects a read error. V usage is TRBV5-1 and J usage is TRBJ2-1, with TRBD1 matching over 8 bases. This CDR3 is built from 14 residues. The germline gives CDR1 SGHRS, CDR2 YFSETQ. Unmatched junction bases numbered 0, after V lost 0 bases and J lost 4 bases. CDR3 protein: CASSLGQGYNEQFS. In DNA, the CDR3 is TGCGCCAGCAGCTTGGGACAGGGGTACAATGAGCAGTTCTCC.

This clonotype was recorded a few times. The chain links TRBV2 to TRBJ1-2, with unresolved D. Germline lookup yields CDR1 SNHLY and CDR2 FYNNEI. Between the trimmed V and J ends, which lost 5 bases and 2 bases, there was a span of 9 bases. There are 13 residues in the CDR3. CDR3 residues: CASSNGVNYGYTF. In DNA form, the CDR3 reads TGTGCCAGCAGTAACGGGGTGAACTATGGCTACACCTTC.

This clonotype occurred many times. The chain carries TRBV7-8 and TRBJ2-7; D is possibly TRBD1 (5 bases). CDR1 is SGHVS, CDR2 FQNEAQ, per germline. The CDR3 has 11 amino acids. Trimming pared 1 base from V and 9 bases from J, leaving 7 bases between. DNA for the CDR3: TGTGCCAGCAGCTTAGGACAGTTGCAGTACTTC. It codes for CASSLGQLQYF.

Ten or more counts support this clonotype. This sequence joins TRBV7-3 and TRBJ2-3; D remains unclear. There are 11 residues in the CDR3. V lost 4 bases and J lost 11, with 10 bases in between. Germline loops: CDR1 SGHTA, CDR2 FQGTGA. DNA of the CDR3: TGTGCCAGCAGCTCGCCTTCATTGCAGTATTTT. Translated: CASSSPSLQYF.